This TCR beta chain is from a study of blood T cells in healthy people across ages. Points on this clonotype: Its antigen is undetermined.

General observations from the study: Estimated diversity, derived from one million T cells, was regarded as an underestimate.

A second roughly 7 to 11 cycle PCR used barcoded and J-beta primers. The template-switch adaptor, which had 12 random nucleotides, put a tag on each cDNA molecule. TCRdb re-derived calls from the 5' RACE reads in MiXCR, one entry per CDR3 protein. The sample records some 710,000 distinct CDR3 sequences, about a fifth being singletons. There are 16 residues in the CDR3. The J segment lost 7 bases and the V segment lost 6 bases, leaving 15 bases of the junction unmatched. The chain links TRBV12-3 or TRBV12-4 to TRBJ1-5; 7 positions match TRBD1. The specimen sequenced was blood. The sequence was collected from a man in his 70s in good health. CDR3 DNA: TGTGCCAGCAGCTCCAGGGACAGTTCTCCGTGGCAGCCCCAGCATTTT. Its protein is CASSSRDSSPWQPQHF.